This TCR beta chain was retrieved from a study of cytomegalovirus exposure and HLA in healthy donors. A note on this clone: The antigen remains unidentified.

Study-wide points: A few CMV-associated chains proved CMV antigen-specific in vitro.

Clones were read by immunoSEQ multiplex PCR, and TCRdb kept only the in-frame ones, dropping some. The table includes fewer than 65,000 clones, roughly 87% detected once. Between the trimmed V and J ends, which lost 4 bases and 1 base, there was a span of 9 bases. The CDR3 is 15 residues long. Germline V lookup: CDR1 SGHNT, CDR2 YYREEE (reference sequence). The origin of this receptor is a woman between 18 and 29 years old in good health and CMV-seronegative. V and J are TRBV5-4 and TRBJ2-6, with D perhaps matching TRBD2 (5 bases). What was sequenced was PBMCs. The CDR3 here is CASSGPGSGANVLTF. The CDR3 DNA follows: TGTGCCAGCAGCGGACCGGGGTCTGGGGCCAACGTCCTGACTTTC. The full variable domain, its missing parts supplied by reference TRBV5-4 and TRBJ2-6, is ETGVTQSPTHLIKTRGQQVTLRCSSQSGHNTVSWYQQALGQGPQFIFQYYREEENGRGNFPPRFSGLQFPNYSSELNVNALELDDSALYLCASSGPGSGANVLTFGAGSRLTVL.